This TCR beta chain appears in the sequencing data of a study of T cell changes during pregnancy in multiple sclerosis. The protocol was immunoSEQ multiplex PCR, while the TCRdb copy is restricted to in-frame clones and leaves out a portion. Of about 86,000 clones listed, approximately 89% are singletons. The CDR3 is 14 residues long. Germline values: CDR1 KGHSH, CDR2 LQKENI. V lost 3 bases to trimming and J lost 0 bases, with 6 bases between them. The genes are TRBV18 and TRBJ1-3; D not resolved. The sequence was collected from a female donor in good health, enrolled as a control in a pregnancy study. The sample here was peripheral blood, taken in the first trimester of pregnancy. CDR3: CASSPEHSGNTIYF. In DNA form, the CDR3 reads TGTGCCAGCTCACCTGAGCACTCTGGAAACACCATATATTTT.